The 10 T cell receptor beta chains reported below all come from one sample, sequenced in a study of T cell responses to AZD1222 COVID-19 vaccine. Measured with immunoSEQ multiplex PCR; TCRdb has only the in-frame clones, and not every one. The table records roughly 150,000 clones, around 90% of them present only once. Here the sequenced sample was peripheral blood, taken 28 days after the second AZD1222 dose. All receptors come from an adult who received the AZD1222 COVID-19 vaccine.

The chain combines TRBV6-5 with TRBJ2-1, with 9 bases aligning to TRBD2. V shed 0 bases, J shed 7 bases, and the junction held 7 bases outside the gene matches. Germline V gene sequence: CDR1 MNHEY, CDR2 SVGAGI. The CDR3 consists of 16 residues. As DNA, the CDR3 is TGTGCCAGCAGTTACTCGGCGGGGGGGGTATGGAATGAGCAGTTCTTC. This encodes CASSYSAGGVWNEQFF.

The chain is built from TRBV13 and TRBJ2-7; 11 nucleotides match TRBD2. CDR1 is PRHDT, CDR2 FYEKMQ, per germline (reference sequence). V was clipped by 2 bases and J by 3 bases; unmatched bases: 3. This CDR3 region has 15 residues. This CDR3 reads CASSLLAGGVYEQYF. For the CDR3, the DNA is TGTGCCAGCAGCTTACTAGCGGGGGGCGTCTACGAGCAGTACTTC.

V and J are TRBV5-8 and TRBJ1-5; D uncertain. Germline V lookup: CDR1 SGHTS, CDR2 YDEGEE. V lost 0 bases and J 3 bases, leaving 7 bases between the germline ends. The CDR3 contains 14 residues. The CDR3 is CASSLDRYNQPQHF. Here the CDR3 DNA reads TGTGCCAGCAGCTTGGACCGCTACAATCAGCCCCAGCATTTT.

This chain's CDR3 is CASSPSQGLSYEQYF. CDR3 DNA sequence: TGTGCCAGTAGTCCCAGCCAGGGGTTGAGCTACGAGCAGTACTTC. V usage is TRBV19 and J usage is TRBJ2-7; TRBD1 might be the D (6 bases). Per germline, CDR1 LNHDA and CDR2 SQIVND (reference sequence). The length of the CDR3 is 15 residues. The V end lost 5 bases, the J end lost 3 bases, and 17 bases lay between the germline ends. The full variable domain, rest sourced from reference TRBV19 and TRBJ2-7, is DGGITQSPKYLFRKEGQNVTLSCEQNLNHDAMYWYRQDPGQGLRLIYYSQIVNDFQKGDIAEGYSVSREKKESFPLTVTSAQKNPTAFYLCASSPSQGLSYEQYFGPGTRLTVT.

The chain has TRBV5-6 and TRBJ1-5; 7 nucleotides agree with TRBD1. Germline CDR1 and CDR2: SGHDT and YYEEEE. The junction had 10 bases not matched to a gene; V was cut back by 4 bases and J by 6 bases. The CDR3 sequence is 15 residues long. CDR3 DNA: TGTGCCAGCAGCCGGAACGACAGGGCCTCTCAGCCCCAGCATTTT. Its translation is CASSRNDRASQPQHF.

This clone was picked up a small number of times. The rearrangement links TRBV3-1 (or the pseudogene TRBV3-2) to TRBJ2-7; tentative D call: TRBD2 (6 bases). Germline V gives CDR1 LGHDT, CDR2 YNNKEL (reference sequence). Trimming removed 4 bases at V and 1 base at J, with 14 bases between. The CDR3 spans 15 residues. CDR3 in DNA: TGTGCCAGCAGCCGCAGGGACTCGGGTTCCTACGAGCAGTACTTC. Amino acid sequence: CASSRRDSGSYEQYF.

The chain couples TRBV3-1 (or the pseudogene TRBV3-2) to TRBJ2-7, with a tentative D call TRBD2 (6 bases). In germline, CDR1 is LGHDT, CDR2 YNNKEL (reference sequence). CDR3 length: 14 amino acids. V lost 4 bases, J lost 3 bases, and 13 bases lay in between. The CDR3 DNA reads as TGTGCCAGCAGCCCTCACGGGGGAGTCTACGAGCAGTACTTC. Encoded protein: CASSPHGGVYEQYF.

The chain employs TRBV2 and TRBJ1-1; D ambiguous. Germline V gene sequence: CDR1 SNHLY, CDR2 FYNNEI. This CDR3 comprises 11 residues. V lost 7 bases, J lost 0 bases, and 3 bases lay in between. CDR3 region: CASKLNTEAFF. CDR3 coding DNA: TGTGCCAGCAAACTGAACACTGAAGCTTTCTTT.

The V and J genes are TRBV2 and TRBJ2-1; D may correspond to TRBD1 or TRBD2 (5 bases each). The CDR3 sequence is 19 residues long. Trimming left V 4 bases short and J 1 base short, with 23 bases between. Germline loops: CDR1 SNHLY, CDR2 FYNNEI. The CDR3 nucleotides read TGTGCCAGCAGTGCCCAAACTGGGGGTAGATGGGTTTCCTACAATGAGCAGTTCTTC. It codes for CASSAQTGGRWVSYNEQFF.

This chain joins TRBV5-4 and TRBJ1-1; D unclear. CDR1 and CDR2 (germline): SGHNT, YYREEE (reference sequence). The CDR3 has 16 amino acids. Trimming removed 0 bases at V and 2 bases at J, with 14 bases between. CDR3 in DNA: TGTGCCAGCAGCTTGGGTGAGCGGGGAAGAAACACTGAAGCTTTCTTT. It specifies CASSLGERGRNTEAFF. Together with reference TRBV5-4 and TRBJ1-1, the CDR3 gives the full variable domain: ETGVTQSPTHLIKTRGQQVTLRCSSQSGHNTVSWYQQALGQGPQFIFQYYREEENGRGNFPPRFSGLQFPNYSSELNVNALELDDSALYLCASSLGERGRNTEAFFGQGTRLTVV.